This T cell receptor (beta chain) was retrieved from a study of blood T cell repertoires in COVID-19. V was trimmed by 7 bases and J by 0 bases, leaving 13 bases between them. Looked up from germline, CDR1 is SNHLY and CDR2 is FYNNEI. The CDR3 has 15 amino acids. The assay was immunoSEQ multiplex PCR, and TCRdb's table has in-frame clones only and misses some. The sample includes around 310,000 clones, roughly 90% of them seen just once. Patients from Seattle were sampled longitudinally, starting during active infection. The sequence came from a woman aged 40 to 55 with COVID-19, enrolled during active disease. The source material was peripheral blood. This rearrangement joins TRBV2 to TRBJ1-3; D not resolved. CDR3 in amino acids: CASTLTITSGNTIYF. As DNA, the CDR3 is TGTGCCAGCACACTGACAATAACCTCTGGAAACACCATATATTTT.